What follows are 18 T cell receptor beta chains derived from one specimen sequenced in a study of blood T cell repertoires in COVID-19. Some clones are missing from TCRdb's copy, which holds only in-frame ones; the method was immunoSEQ multiplex PCR. The sample has approximately 84,000 clones, around three quarters seen once. The sequenced sample consisted of peripheral blood. The source is a man over 45 with active or convalescent COVID-19.

The chain recombines TRBV15 with TRBJ2-7, with D possibly TRBD2 on 5 matching bases. The germline V gene encodes CDR1 LNHNV and CDR2 YYDKDF (reference sequence). The CDR3 is 14 amino acids. The V gene lost 0 bases and the J gene lost 1 base, with 7 bases spanning the gap. CDR3 region: CATSRDRGSYEQYF. In DNA form, the CDR3 reads TGTGCCACCAGCAGAGATCGAGGGTCCTACGAGCAGTACTTC.

The gene calls are TRBV19 and TRBJ1-4; no reliable D call. The CDR3 is made up of 16 amino acids. Germline CDR1 reads LNHDA; CDR2 reads SQIVND (reference sequence). Trimming removed 7 bases at V and 0 bases at J, with 15 bases between. Here the CDR3 reads CASKPGSTATNEKLFF. Written as DNA, the CDR3 is TGTGCCAGTAAGCCAGGAAGTACAGCAACTAATGAAAAACTGTTTTTT.

The chain uses TRBV4-1 and TRBJ2-3; tentative D call: TRBD1 (5 bases). V was clipped by 5 bases and J by 5 bases, with 8 bases between them. This CDR3 spans 12 amino acids. From germline, CDR1 is MGHRA and CDR2 YSYEKL. The DNA of the CDR3 is TGCGCCAGCAGCTCCGACAGAGATACGCAGTATTTT. The encoded protein is CASSSDRDTQYF.

The J gene is TRBJ1-2, the V gene TRBV11-3; a weak D match, TRBD1 (5 bases). The CDR3 is made up of 13 amino acids. CDR1 is SGHNT and CDR2 is YENEEA in the germline V gene. The V end lost 3 bases, the J end lost 3 bases, and 8 bases lay between the germline ends. CDR3 amino acids: CASSLGGDYGYTF. CDR3 coding DNA: TGTGCCAGCAGCTTGGGGGGGGACTATGGCTACACCTTC.

In its sample, this clone was seen a few times. The V gene is TRBV7-6, the J gene TRBJ2-5; 16 positions agree with TRBD2. This CDR3 comprises 15 residues. Germline V CDR1 and CDR2: SGHVS, FNYEAQ. The J segment lost 4 bases and the V segment lost 8 bases, leaving 4 bases of the junction unmatched. The CDR3 sequence is CASRGTSGGVETQYF. The CDR3 DNA reads TGTGCCAGCCGCGGGACTAGCGGGGGGGTAGAGACCCAGTACTTC.

The chain uses TRBV5-3 and TRBJ1-2; possibly TRBD1 for D (5 bases). TRBV5-3 is filed as an ORF, its function uncertain. The CDR3 contains 18 residues. Trimming took 0 bases from V and 3 from J, leaving 21 bases between them. The CDR3 here is CARSLAYPGGAVDYGYTF. CDR3 bases: TGTGCCAGAAGCTTGGCCTACCCGGGCGGGGCGGTTGACTATGGCTACACCTTC.

V and J are TRBV7-2 and TRBJ1-2, with TRBD1 matching over 11 bases. Germline values: CDR1 SGHTA, CDR2 FQGNSA. This CDR3 comprises 16 residues. Losses at the gene ends were 5 bases for V and 3 bases for J; bases not matched to a gene: 8. The CDR3 sequence: CASSERDRGVYYGYTF. The CDR3 DNA is TGTGCCAGCAGCGAACGGGACAGGGGGGTCTACTATGGCTACACCTTC.

V and J are TRBV7-8 and TRBJ1-4; 9 bases are a match to TRBD1. The CDR3 length is 14 residues. The ends lost 5 bases at V and 7 bases at J; junction bases unmatched: 5. Per germline, CDR1 SGHVS and CDR2 FQNEAQ. CDR3 bases: TGTGCCAGCAGCCGACAGGGGGGCGGTGAAAAACTGTTTTTT. Protein sequence: CASSRQGGGEKLFF.

The chain carries TRBV7-9 and TRBJ2-3; tentatively, D is TRBD1 (8 bases). This CDR3 has 15 amino acids. Germline CDR1 reads SEHNR; CDR2 reads FQNEAQ (reference sequence). V lost 7 bases to trimming and J lost 4 bases, with 18 bases between them. DNA of the CDR3: TGTGCCAGCAAGGAACAGGGGGGGTTGGCAGATACGCAGTATTTT. As protein: CASKEQGGLADTQYF.

J is TRBJ2-5 and V is TRBV7-3; TRBD1 might be the D (6 bases). V was trimmed by 5 bases and J by 4 bases, leaving 11 bases between them. The germline CDR1 and CDR2 sequences are SGHTA and FQGTGA. The CDR3 covers 13 residues. CDR3 coding DNA: TGTGCCAGCAGCCCCGGGACAACAGAGACCCAGTACTTC. Its translation: CASSPGTTETQYF.

This sequence joins TRBV7-3 and TRBJ1-1, with 7 bases that match TRBD1. CDR3 size: 12 residues. CDR1 is SGHTA, CDR2 FQGTGA, per germline. Trimming cost V 4 bases and J 5 bases; bases outside gene matches: 1. CDR3 sequence reads: CASSSQGTEAFF. CDR3 sequence (DNA): TGTGCCAGCAGCTCACAGGGGACTGAAGCTTTCTTT.

The chain has TRBV9 and TRBJ2-3; D is possibly TRBD1 (5 bases). The V and J ends lost 0 bases and 6 bases respectively, with 14 bases between them. There are 15 residues in the CDR3. CDR1 and CDR2 from the germline V gene are SGDLS and YYNGEE. This CDR3 is CASSVEGGNRDTQYF. The CDR3 DNA sequence: TGTGCCAGCAGCGTAGAGGGCGGAAACAGGGATACGCAGTATTTT.

The V and J genes are TRBV5-1 and TRBJ1-1; the match to TRBD1 covers 7 bases. V gave up 1 base and J gave up 5 bases; unmatched junction bases: 8. The CDR3 sequence is 15 residues long. In germline, CDR1 is SGHRS, CDR2 YFSETQ. The CDR3 loop reads CASSLTTGVETEAFF. In nucleotides, the CDR3 is TGCGCCAGCAGCTTGACAACAGGGGTGGAAACTGAAGCTTTCTTT.

The rearrangement joins TRBV4-3 to TRBJ1-3; D uncertain. Between the trimmed V and J ends, which lost 0 bases and 0 bases, there was a span of 6 bases. CDR1 is LGHNA and CDR2 is YSLEER in the germline V gene. The length of the CDR3 is 15 residues. The CDR3 protein is CASSQDFGSGNTIYF. The DNA of the CDR3 is TGCGCCAGCAGCCAAGATTTCGGCTCTGGAAACACCATATATTTT.

V usage is TRBV19 and J usage is TRBJ1-2, with 7 bases that match TRBD1. CDR1 LNHDA and CDR2 SQIVND come from the germline V gene (reference sequence). V was clipped by 6 bases and J by 6 bases; unmatched bases: 13. CDR3 size: 15 residues. The CDR3 loop reads CASSLYLTGQHGYTF. The CDR3 DNA is TGTGCCAGTAGCTTATACCTGACAGGGCAGCATGGCTACACCTTC.

The chain recombines TRBV5-4 with TRBJ2-1; D is ambiguous. This CDR3 is 11 amino acids long. Deletions cut 6 bases from V and 5 bases from J, with 6 bases between. The germline CDR1 and CDR2 sequences are SGHNT and YYREEE (reference sequence). The chain's CDR3 is CASTRNNEQFF. CDR3 sequence (DNA): TGTGCCAGCACCAGGAACAATGAGCAGTTCTTC.

The chain has TRBV4-1 and TRBJ2-2; TRBD2 agrees at 8 bases. Germline loops: CDR1 MGHRA, CDR2 YSYEKL. The CDR3 contains 18 residues. With V trimmed by 0 bases and J by 1 base, 7 bases remained unmatched. The CDR3 is CASSQDTSGGVNTGELFF. Here the CDR3 DNA reads TGCGCCAGCAGCCAAGATACGAGCGGGGGAGTGAACACCGGGGAGCTGTTTTTT.

J is TRBJ2-2 and V is TRBV7-6; 8 positions agree with TRBD1. The CDR3 spans 14 residues. Germline loops: CDR1 SGHVS, CDR2 FNYEAQ. The V segment lost 4 bases and the J segment 6 bases; nucleotides outside the gene matches: 4. The CDR3 DNA reads TGTGCCAGCAGCTCTAGACAGGGGCCCGGGGAGCTGTTTTTT. Amino acids: CASSSRQGPGELFF.